The table lists the clone carrying this TCR beta chain with a count of one. Its antigen remains unidentified. J lost 4 bases, V lost 0 bases, and 6 bases had no gene match. The CDR3 is made up of 16 amino acids. Germline V lookup: CDR1 SGHDN, CDR2 FVKESK. This record comes from a study of T cell responses to AZD1222 COVID-19 vaccine. General study points: CD4 TCRs covered the whole spike, strongest at regions 160-218 and 743-854.

Here immunoSEQ multiplex PCR was the method, and the copy in TCRdb shows in-frame clones only, minus some. The repertoire consists of around 150,000 clones, with 88% occurring once and the leading ten covering 4.3%. The sample consisted of peripheral blood, taken 28 days after the second AZD1222 dose. The chain recombines TRBV14 with TRBJ1-2; 9 bases are a match to TRBD1. The TCR originated in an adult who received the AZD1222 COVID-19 vaccine. The chain's CDR3 is CASSQDPGQGSYGYTF. The DNA for the CDR3 is TGTGCCAGCAGCCAAGACCCGGGACAGGGATCCTATGGCTACACCTTC.